This TCR beta chain was sequenced in a study of cytomegalovirus exposure and HLA in healthy donors (dated by TCRdb to 2016 to 2017). Looking at the study overall: In an earlier analysis of 587 of the donors, 276 Gb of sequence data and approximately 100 million unique TCR beta sequences from roughly 180 million T cells were reported. Rather than drawing on any new phenotypic data, the later analysis identified candidate immune exposures from TCR beta sequences and the way those sequences occurred across donors. Using immunosequencing, the study profiled T cell repertoires from fewer than 700 subjects and related those repertoires to cytomegalovirus serostatus. Genome-wide SNP genotypes for about 60% of the roughly 700 donors were used in a later genetic analysis, which treated that subset as a discovery cohort. HLA typing included class I and class II loci at four-digit resolution. All discovery cohort repertoires had been generated using a single sequencing platform. Along with the approximately 620-subject first cohort, a separate validation cohort of over 90 different subjects was used. Of the roughly 390 genotyped donors, about 84% fell in the genetic ancestry cluster associated with self-reported Caucasian donors. A later analysis re-analyzed previously published TCR beta repertoires from 650 to 800 donors and added high-resolution HLA genotyping to study TCR occurrence patterns. Donor age, sex, ethnicity and CMV serostatus were collected together with the repertoire data. In an earlier analysis of roughly 540 of the donors, high-throughput TCR beta sequencing was used to judge whether each TCR beta V gene segment behaved as functional or pseudogenic. Several DR-DQ haplotypes were treated as single units for association and clustering because of strong linkage in the cohort. Roughly 290 gigabases of sequencing data and roughly 81 million unique TCR sequences made up an early release that covered over 550 HLA-typed donors. The study was designed to test whether signatures of past pathogen exposure could be identified by cataloging public T cell receptors. Among roughly 400 genotyped donors of the cohort, an average of roughly 230,000 unique TCR beta nucleotide sequences was sequenced per donor, of which approximately 18% were non-productive. The study combined high-throughput TCR immunosequencing, statistical association of individual TCRs with disease status, and machine learning to predict cytomegalovirus infection status. The number of donors typed differed by locus, with 629-630 for A, B, C, DRB1 and DQB1, roughly 520 for DQA1, 600 to 610 for DPA1, and some 470 for DPB1. On the study overall, not on this receptor specifically: Specific HLA alleles were associated with 18,000 or so TCR beta sequences at a false discovery rate of 0.05 in a later analysis. HLA typing was unavailable for some donors at each locus, so association tests used only the typed subset. Immune exposure information for the cohort was limited to CMV serostatus. Compared with the 666-donor mean, donors in an Asian-associated ancestry cluster had fewer N-insertions in productive TCRs, according to a later genetic analysis. According to a later analysis, TCR association rates differed among HLA loci, with DRB1 alleles showing the most associated TCRs and HLA-C alleles showing the fewest. When HLA alleles, especially DR and DQ, strongly co-occurred, TCR associations were difficult to assign to individual alleles. Because the 87-base-pair reads could not distinguish some IMGT-functional V segments, including TRBV6-2 and TRBV6-3, those segments were excluded. Compared with equally common non-associated chains, HLA-associated TCR beta chains in a later analysis were more clonally expanded and had lower generation probabilities. A later genetic analysis associated a missense DCLRE1C variant with V-gene and J-gene trimming of TCR beta chains, and an independent cohort replicated the association. A group of highly shared sequence variants was considered likely to be a technical artifact of the sequencing pipeline. Because counts were too low, some 16 rarely observed V segments, including chromosome 9 orphons, were excluded from the earlier analysis of about 500 of the donors. Presence/absence analyses assumed roughly uniform sequencing depth across donors, an assumption that may not hold. A further reported finding was that TCR beta sequences accurately predicted the HLA-A and HLA-B alleles for most subjects in the first cohort. According to the authors, the approach could potentially be generalized to other disease states and immunological phenotypes. Linkage disequilibrium might explain the correlated functional status among segregating V segments, but an unknown experimental factor could not be ruled out. Cytomegalovirus status was reported to be diagnosed by the classifier with high specificity and sensitivity in both the original and validation cohorts. A total of 150 to 200 TCR beta chains were listed by the study as associated with cytomegalovirus. Several of the top co-occurrence clusters appeared to be linked to parvovirus B19, influenza, CMV and Epstein-Barr virus, according to a later analysis. Most TCR sequences were observed very rarely across donors, whereas some public TCRs were present in many individuals. Broadly in line with IMGT annotations, most TCR beta V segments showed up in productive rearrangements about 87% or about 30% of the time in an earlier analysis of 450 to 600 of the donors. According to a later analysis, most CMV-associated TCR beta chains appeared to be HLA-restricted, and the HLA associations seemed to be driven largely by CMV exposure. In this cohort, only TCR beta chains were sequenced, and detectable features were limited by the absence of alpha or paired-chain data. In vitro tests confirmed that a few of the cytomegalovirus-associated TCR beta chains recognize cytomegalovirus antigens.

Concerning this clone: What this receptor recognizes is not known. Per-base quality was not reported, and no clone a single base away is much larger than it.

As encoded in the germline V gene, CDR1 is SGHTA while CDR2 is FQGNSA. Trimming costs V 1 base and J 5 bases, and their ends lie 14 bases apart. Taken from cysteine to phenylalanine, the CDR3 has 15 residues. CDR3 DNA only is kept here, 45 bases in frame from base 1. In total, roughly 670 healthy bone marrow donors made up the cohort. All cohort members were sampled while nominally healthy, although unrecorded immune exposures were likely present. The donor was CMV seronegative and belonged to the group of around 350 seronegative cohort members. A peripheral blood sample was collected from each donor, and TCR beta sequencing was performed on peripheral blood mononuclear cells. The Qiagen DNeasy Blood Extraction Kit was used to extract genomic DNA from the blood cell samples. Library generation was performed with the immunoSEQ multiplex PCR assay. A mixture of 60 forward primers for TCR Vbeta segments and 13 reverse primers for TCR Jbeta segments was used in the multiplex PCR. The CDR3 region of rearranged TCR beta genes was amplified from genomic DNA with a multiplex PCR assay. The amplified TCR beta libraries were sequenced on the Illumina HiSeq System as 87-base-pair reads. On the authors' methods: A later analysis counted about 80 million unique TCR beta chains across the 650 to 700 repertoires, and around 12 million of these chains were shared by at least two donors. To remove PCR and sequencing errors, raw reads were error-corrected and collapsed into unique sequences using a nearest-neighbor algorithm that merged closely related sequences. Alignment of CDR3 sequences to IMGT reference sequences was used to assign V, D and J gene segments. For a sequence to be retained, a match of at least six nucleotides to both a V gene segment and a J gene segment was required. Rearrangements were classified as productive when the CDR3 lacked stop codons and remained in frame with V and J, and all other rearrangements were classified as non-productive. Following IMGT convention, CDR3 was defined as the stretch from the second conserved V-encoded cysteine to the conserved J-encoded phenylalanine. In an earlier analysis of 500 to 650 of the donors, sequences lacking an unambiguous match to a single V gene segment were excluded. In an earlier analysis of approximately 610 of the donors, V segments were called functional above 56.7% productive rearrangements and were called segregating when the between-donor standard deviation exceeded 5%. A statistical classification framework was built to diagnose cytomegalovirus status from the catalog of TCR beta chain sequences. In a later analysis, V and J genes were assigned by comparing TCR nucleotide sequences against IMGT/GENE-DB human TR gene sequences. A later analysis assigned CDR3 sequences and most-parsimonious VDJ recombination scenarios with the TCRdist pipeline. A later analysis defined each TCR beta chain by its CDR3 amino acid sequence plus V-gene family, and excluded reads lacking a unique V-gene family. To address suspected cross-contamination and a sequencing artifact, a later analysis removed over 500 highly shared, low-generation-probability nucleotide sequences. In a later analysis, a clonal expansion index for each public chain was calculated from normalized within-repertoire ranks of inferred template counts. Generation probabilities in a later analysis came from a VDJ recombination model fitted to out-of-frame rearrangements, and those results were checked against IGoR. In a later analysis, TCR-TCR, TCR-HLA and TCR-CMV co-occurrence was scored with hypergeometric tests, and a repertoire-size bias correction was applied to TCR pairs. In a later analysis, false discovery rates were estimated by permuting HLA or CMV assignments 20 times. In a later analysis, co-occurring TCRs were grouped using DBSCAN, and TCRdist sequence similarity was added for clustering within HLA-allele-positive subsets. Co-occurrence clustering excluded repertoires with fewer than 30,000 or more than 120,000 public chains, plus five with anomalous nucleotide sharing. TCRdb retrieved this table from immuneACCESS and kept in-frame rearrangements only. Not all clones are present; in checked studies, unresolved V genes account for under half, and no reason is known for the remainder. D and trimming were read from the DNA, whereas the V and J calls and clone size are those reported in that table. The sample includes approximately 180,000 clones, with approximately 86% observed a single time. The ten top clones hold approximately 1.9% of the sample.

The receptor's source is a woman younger than 30 in good health and CMV-seronegative. The chain is assembled from TRBV7-2 and TRBJ2-5; TRBD1 might be the D gene, on 6 matching bases. The specimen was PBMCs. The DNA sequence is TGTGCCAGCAGCTTAGTAGGGGGTCGCGGGGAGACCCAGTACTTC. This sequence encodes CASSLVGGRGETQYF.